Below are 10 T cell receptor beta chains sequenced from a single sample in a study of T cell repertoires in cytomegalovirus infection. Their cognate antigens are unknown. TCRdb reprocessed the reads with MiXCR, giving one entry per CDR3 protein. The data contain some 320,000 distinct CDR3 sequences, approximately 32% of them seen just once; the ten biggest clones take up roughly 20%. The sample was cultured PBMCs, taken from culture after CMV antigen stimulation. These receptor sequences come from a human donor in good health (CMV status not recorded). Some clones in this sample may be carry-over from other donors' samples.

This clonotype was detected only a few times. This chain connects TRBV7-8 to TRBJ1-2; no clear D. Germline CDR1 reads SGHVS; CDR2 reads FQNEAQ. Deletions cut 0 bases from V and 4 bases from J, with 12 bases between. The CDR3 extends over 15 amino acids. CDR3 coding DNA: TGTGCCAGCAGCTTAGCTGGAGTGCTCTCCTATGGCTACACCTTC. Translation: CASSLAGVLSYGYTF.

The chain uses TRBV28 and TRBJ1-5; the D gene is possibly TRBD1 (6 bases). The germline V gene encodes CDR1 MDHEN and CDR2 SYDVKM. The CDR3 extends over 17 amino acids. The V and J ends lost 7 bases and 6 bases respectively, with 25 bases between them. CDR3 region: CASTSAGTLEGVQPQHF. CDR3 in DNA: TGTGCCAGCACCTCGGCCGGGACCCTAGAGGGGGTTCAGCCCCAGCATTTT.

This clonotype was observed a few times. The genes are TRBV11-2 and TRBJ2-1, with D perhaps matching TRBD1 (5 bases). CDR1 is SGHAT, CDR2 FQNNGV, per germline. The CDR3 contains 12 residues. With 5 bases removed from V and 8 bases from J, the gap between germline ends came to 10 bases. The CDR3 loop is CASSTRAYEQFF. The CDR3 region has the DNA TGTGCCAGCAGCACCAGGGCCTATGAGCAGTTCTTC.

This clonotype was recorded a few times. V gene TRBV20-1 combines with J gene TRBJ2-7; 14 positions match TRBD2. Germline loops: CDR1 DFQATT, CDR2 SNEGSKA (reference sequence). This CDR3 has 16 amino acids. The junction had 9 bases not matched to a gene; V was cut back by 3 bases and J by 5 bases. The CDR3: CSASSPTSGGAHEQYF. CDR3 DNA sequence: TGCAGTGCTAGTTCCCCGACTAGCGGGGGGGCCCACGAGCAGTACTTC.

The chain combines TRBV5-1 with TRBJ1-1; 7 bases fit TRBD1. This CDR3 region has 17 residues. Germline V lookup: CDR1 SGHRS, CDR2 YFSETQ. Trimming at V came to 0 bases and at J to 4 bases, leaving 12 bases not matched to a gene. The CDR3 bases are TGCGCCAGCAGCTTGGCTCGGGGGAGGGGGCGAGTCACTGAAGCTTTCTTT. It specifies CASSLARGRGRVTEAFF.

The rearrangement uses TRBV19 and TRBJ2-1; possibly TRBD1 or TRBD2 for D (5 bases each). The CDR3 spans 16 residues. With 5 bases removed from V and 0 bases from J, the gap between germline ends came to 14 bases. Germline CDR1 is LNHDA and CDR2 is SQIVND (reference sequence). CDR3 region: CASSVVGGSSYNEQFF. For the CDR3, the DNA is TGTGCCAGTAGTGTTGTTGGGGGAAGCTCCTACAATGAGCAGTTCTTC.

This clonotype occurred a few times. The rearrangement links TRBV7-2 to TRBJ2-1; 11 bases agree with TRBD2. The CDR3 consists of 17 residues. Trimming at V came to 2 bases and at J to 4 bases, leaving 7 bases not matched to a gene. The germline gives CDR1 SGHTA, CDR2 FQGNSA. The CDR3 protein is CASSLQASGGPYNEQFF. Here the CDR3 DNA reads TGTGCCAGCAGCTTACAGGCTAGCGGGGGGCCATACAATGAGCAGTTCTTC. The full variable domain, completed using reference TRBV7-2 and TRBJ2-1, is GAGVSQSPSNKVTEKGKDVELRCDPISGHTALYWYRQSLGQGLEFLIYFQGNSAPDKSGLPSDRFSAERTGGSVSTLTIQRTQQEDSAVYLCASSLQASGGPYNEQFFGPGTRLTVL.

This clonotype was counted only a few times. The rearrangement links TRBV7-2 to TRBJ1-2; 9 nucleotides agree with TRBD1. The V segment lost 4 bases and the J segment 7 bases; nucleotides outside the gene matches: 7. There are 14 residues in the CDR3. Germline V gene data show CDR1 as SGHTA and CDR2 as FQGNSA. CDR3 sequence (DNA): TGTGCCAGCAGCTCCACAGGGGGCCGGGGTGGCTACACCTTC. Translation gives CASSSTGGRGGYTF.

The chain is built from TRBV7-9 and TRBJ2-5, with 9 bases that match TRBD1. The CDR3 runs to 14 residues. V shed 7 bases and J 3 bases; nucleotides not matched to a gene: 6. CDR1 and CDR2 (germline): SEHNR, FQNEAQ (reference sequence). CDR3 region: CASTRTGAKETQYF. As DNA, the CDR3 is TGTGCCAGCACCCGGACAGGGGCGAAAGAGACCCAGTACTTC. The entire variable domain, with the rest obtained from reference TRBV7-9 and TRBJ2-5, is as follows: DTGVSQNPRHKITKRGQNVTFRCDPISEHNRLYWYRQTLGQGPEFLTYFQNEAQLEKSRLLSDRFSAERPKGSFSTLEIQRTEQGDSAMYLCASTRTGAKETQYFGPGTRLLVL.

The chain carries TRBV18 and TRBJ2-6; the D is unclear. Germline V CDR1 and CDR2: KGHSH, LQKENI. This CDR3 is 13 amino acids long. Trimming removed 4 bases at V and 4 bases at J, with 5 bases between. The CDR3 nucleotides read TGTGCCAGCTCACTCCTGGGGGCCAACGTCCTGACTTTC. Its translation: CASSLLGANVLTF.